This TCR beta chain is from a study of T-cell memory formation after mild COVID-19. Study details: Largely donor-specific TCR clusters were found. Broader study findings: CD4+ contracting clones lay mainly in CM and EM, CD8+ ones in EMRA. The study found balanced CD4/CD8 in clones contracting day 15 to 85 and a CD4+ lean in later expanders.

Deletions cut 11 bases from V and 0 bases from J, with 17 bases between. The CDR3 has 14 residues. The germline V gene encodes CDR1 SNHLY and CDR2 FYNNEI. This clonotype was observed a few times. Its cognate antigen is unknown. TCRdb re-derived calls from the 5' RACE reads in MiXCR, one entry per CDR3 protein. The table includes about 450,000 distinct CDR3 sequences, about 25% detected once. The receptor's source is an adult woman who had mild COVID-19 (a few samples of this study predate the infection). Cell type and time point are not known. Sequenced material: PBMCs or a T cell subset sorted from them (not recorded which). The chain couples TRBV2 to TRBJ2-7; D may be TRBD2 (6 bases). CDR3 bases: TGTGCCTACGAGGCCGAGCGGGCCTCCTACGAGCAGTACTTC. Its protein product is CAYEAERASYEQYF.